These 14 T cell receptor beta chains were sequenced from one sample in a study of identical twins (dated by TCRdb to 2016 to 2018). Library creation used 5' RACE. Sequenced on an Illumina HiSeq 2000. TCRdb passed the public sequencing reads through fastp at Q25 and MiXCR, retaining productive beta sequences. Identical CDR3 proteins give one entry, which carries the most common genes and DNA. The sample records around 1.7 million distinct CDR3 sequences, 32% of which are singletons. Clones ranked in the top ten supply about 0.3% of the sample. The specimen was cord blood. The receptors originated from a newborn girl in good health.

This chain links TRBV13 with TRBJ2-1; 16 nucleotides align to TRBD2. There are 17 residues in the CDR3. Germline CDR1 is PRHDT and CDR2 is FYEKMQ (reference sequence). V dropped 2 bases and J dropped 15; count of bases not matched to a gene: 13. The CDR3 DNA reads TGTGCCAGCAGCTTAACAGCCGGGACTAGCGGGGGGGCAGGTGGGTTCTTC. Amino acids: CASSLTAGTSGGAGGFF.

The rearrangement joins TRBV12-3 or TRBV12-4 to TRBJ2-2; 11 bases fit TRBD2. This CDR3 is 16 amino acids long. The V and J ends lost 3 bases and 5 bases, in that order; junction bases with no gene match: 5. The CDR3 coding sequence is TGTGCCAGCAGTTTTAGCGGGGGGGCCTCGACCGGGGAGCTGTTTTTT. This sequence encodes CASSFSGGASTGELFF.

This chain links TRBV20-1 with TRBJ2-2; D might be TRBD2 (5 bases). V lost 6 bases and J lost 1, with 9 bases in between. The germline V gene has CDR1 DFQATT and CDR2 SNEGSKA (reference sequence). CDR3 size: 13 residues. CDR3 sequence (DNA): TGCAGTGCGTCTAGCTTGAACACCGGGGAGCTGTTTTTT. The encoded protein is CSASSLNTGELFF.

The chain carries TRBV2 and TRBJ2-3; 10 positions agree with TRBD2. CDR1 and CDR2 (germline): SNHLY, FYNNEI. V dropped 11 bases and J dropped 5; count of bases not matched to a gene: 7. This CDR3 has 13 residues. The CDR3 DNA reads as TGTGCCGGTTCTAGCGGGGGAAGAGATACGCAGTATTTT. Amino acid sequence: CAGSSGGRDTQYF.

The chain has TRBV27 and TRBJ2-7, with TRBD2 matching over 7 bases. With 3 bases clipped from V and 1 base from J, the junction kept 12 bases outside the gene matches. This CDR3 comprises 17 residues. The germline V gene has CDR1 MNHEY and CDR2 SMNVEV (reference sequence). CDR3 coding DNA: TGTGCCAGCAGTTTTATCCCGCCCCGGACTAGTTCCTACGAGCAGTACTTC. This sequence encodes CASSFIPPRTSSYEQYF.

This chain links TRBV15 with TRBJ1-1; the D gene is possibly TRBD1 (5 bases). Germline V gives CDR1 LNHNV, CDR2 YYDKDF (reference sequence). Trimming pared 3 bases from V and 1 base from J, leaving 15 bases between. This CDR3 has 16 amino acids. The DNA for the CDR3 is TGTGCCACCAGCAGTGCTGGTTTCGGGGGGAACACTGAAGCTTTCTTT. It yields the protein CATSSAGFGGNTEAFF.

This clonotype has more than one count but fewer than ten. V usage is TRBV5-6 and J usage is TRBJ2-5; D gene uncertain. Trimming pared 0 bases from V and 6 bases from J, leaving 21 bases between. This CDR3 has 17 residues. Germline assignment: CDR1 SGHDT and CDR2 YYEEEE. The DNA for the CDR3 is TGTGCCAGCAGCTTGGTGGGGTTACCTGGGGTTGGGAAGACCCAGTACTTC. Amino acids: CASSLVGLPGVGKTQYF.

The chain employs TRBV20-1 and TRBJ2-7, with 10 bases aligning to TRBD1. In germline, CDR1 is DFQATT, CDR2 SNEGSKA (reference sequence). The J segment lost 3 bases and the V segment lost 1 base, leaving 6 bases of the junction unmatched. The CDR3 extends over 15 amino acids. The CDR3 sequence is CSARALGQGVYEQYF. In DNA, the CDR3 is TGCAGTGCTAGAGCCCTCGGACAGGGGGTCTACGAGCAGTACTTC.

This clonotype was seen many times. The rearrangement links TRBV7-2 to TRBJ2-1, with TRBD1 as a possible D gene (5 bases). Germline V gives CDR1 SGHTA, CDR2 FQGNSA. This CDR3 is built from 15 residues. The V end was cut by 5 bases, the J end by 0 bases, with 11 bases between. The CDR3 DNA sequence: TGTGCCAGCAGCACGGACACGAGCTCCTACAATGAGCAGTTCTTC. Translation gives CASSTDTSSYNEQFF.

The chain is built from TRBV9 and TRBJ2-1; the D gene is possibly TRBD1 (6 bases). This CDR3 is 16 amino acids long. Germline assignment: CDR1 SGDLS and CDR2 YYNGEE. Trimming shortened V by 0 bases and J by 0 bases, and 10 bases separated the two germline ends. In DNA form, the CDR3 reads TGTGCCAGCAGCGTAGCTGGGGGCAACTCCTACAATGAGCAGTTCTTC. This encodes CASSVAGGNSYNEQFF. The complete variable domain, with remaining parts taken from reference TRBV9 and TRBJ2-1, reads DSGVTQTPKHLITATGQRVTLRCSPRSGDLSVYWYQQSLDQGLQFLIQYYNGEERAKGNILERFSAQQFPDLHSELNLSSLELGDSALYFCASSVAGGNSYNEQFFGPGTRLTVL.

This clonotype was seen only once. At one of its ends the junction is not consistent with the germline gene, which may arise from a read error. This chain connects TRBV6-1 to TRBJ1-5; no reliable D call. Germline V gene lookup returns CDR1 MNHNS and CDR2 SASEGT. This CDR3 has 13 residues. CDR3 nucleotide sequence: TGTGCCAGCAGTGAAAACAGCAATCGGCCCCAGCATTTT. Protein product: CASSENSNRPQHF.

This clonotype was seen at least ten times. The CDR3 reads CSVVGPSGVYEQYF. CDR3 in DNA: TGCAGCGTTGTGGGACCAAGTGGGGTTTACGAGCAGTACTTC. The V call is TRBV29-1, the J call TRBJ2-7; D is tentatively TRBD1 or TRBD2 (5 bases each). The germline V and J ends were trimmed by 4 bases and 4 bases, with 17 bases remaining between them. This CDR3 has 14 amino acids. Germline CDR1 reads SQVTM; CDR2 reads ANQGSEA.

This chain connects TRBV4-2 to TRBJ2-2; possible D gene TRBD2, 5 bases. Germline loops: CDR1 LGHNA, CDR2 YNFKEQ. The CDR3 sequence is 16 residues long. Trimming removed 0 bases from V and 1 base from J, with 9 bases in between. The CDR3 DNA reads TGTGCCAGCAGCCAAGATGGAGGAGAGAACACCGGGGAGCTGTTTTTT. This sequence encodes CASSQDGGENTGELFF.

V is TRBV7-2 and J is TRBJ2-7, with 7 bases lining up with TRBD2. The CDR3 runs 14 residues. Germline loops: CDR1 SGHTA, CDR2 FQGNSA. Germline trimming cut 1 base from V and 6 bases from J; bases unmatched to any gene: 6. CDR3 sequence: CASSLEAGPVEQYF. The CDR3 DNA reads as TGTGCCAGCAGCTTAGAAGCGGGGCCCGTCGAGCAGTACTTC.